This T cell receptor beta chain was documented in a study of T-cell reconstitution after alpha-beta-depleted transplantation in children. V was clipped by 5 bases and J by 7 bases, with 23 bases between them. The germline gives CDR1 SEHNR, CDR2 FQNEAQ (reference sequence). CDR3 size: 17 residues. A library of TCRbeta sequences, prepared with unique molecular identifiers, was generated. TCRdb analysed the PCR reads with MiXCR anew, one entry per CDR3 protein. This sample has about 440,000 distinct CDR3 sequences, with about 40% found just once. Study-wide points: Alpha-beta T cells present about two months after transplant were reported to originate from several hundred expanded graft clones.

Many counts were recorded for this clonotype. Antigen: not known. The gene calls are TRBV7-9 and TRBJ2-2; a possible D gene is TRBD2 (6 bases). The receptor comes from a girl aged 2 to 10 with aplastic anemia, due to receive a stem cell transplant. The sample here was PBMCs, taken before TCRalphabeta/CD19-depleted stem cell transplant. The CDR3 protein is CASSPRRMDLRGGELFF. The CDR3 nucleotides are TGTGCCAGCAGCCCGAGAAGGATGGACTTGCGGGGCGGGGAGCTGTTTTTT. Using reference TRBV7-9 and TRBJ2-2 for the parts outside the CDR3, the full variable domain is DTGVSQNPRHKITKRGQNVTFRCDPISEHNRLYWYRQTLGQGPEFLTYFQNEAQLEKSRLLSDRFSAERPKGSFSTLEIQRTEQGDSAMYLCASSPRRMDLRGGELFFGEGSRLTVL.